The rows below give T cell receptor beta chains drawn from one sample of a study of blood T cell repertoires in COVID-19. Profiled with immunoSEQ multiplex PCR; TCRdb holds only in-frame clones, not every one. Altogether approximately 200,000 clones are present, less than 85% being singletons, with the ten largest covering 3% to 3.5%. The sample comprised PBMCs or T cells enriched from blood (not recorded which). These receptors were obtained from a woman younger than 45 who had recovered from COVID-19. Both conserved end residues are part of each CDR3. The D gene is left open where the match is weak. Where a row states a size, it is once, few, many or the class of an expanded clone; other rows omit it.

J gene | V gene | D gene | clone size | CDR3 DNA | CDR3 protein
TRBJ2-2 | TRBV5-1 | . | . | TGCGCCAGCAGCACCCCGGTGGGCGGGGACACCGGGGAGCTGTTTTTT | CASSTPVGGDTGELFF
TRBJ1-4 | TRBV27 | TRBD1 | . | TGTGCCAGCAGAGGACAGGGACCTCTTGCAACTAATGAAAAACTGTTTTTT | CASRGQGPLATNEKLFF
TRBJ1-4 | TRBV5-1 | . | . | TGCGCCAGCAGCTTGAGTATGTTGGAGGGGGAAAAACTGTTTTTT | CASSLSMLEGEKLFF
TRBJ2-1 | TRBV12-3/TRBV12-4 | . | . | TGTGCCAGCAGACCTAGCTCAATGGATGAGCAGTTCTTC | CASRPSSMDEQFF
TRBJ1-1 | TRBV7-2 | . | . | TGTGCCAGCAGAAATCGAATGGGCTCTCGGGCTTTCTTT | CASRNRMGSRAFF
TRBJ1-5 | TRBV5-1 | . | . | TGCGCCAGCAGCTTGGGGGTCGTAGGGGTTGAGCCCCAGCATTTT | CASSLGVVGVEPQHF
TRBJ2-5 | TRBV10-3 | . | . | TGTGCCATCAGTGCTAGTGCAGGGGAGACCCAGTACTTC | CAISASAGETQYF
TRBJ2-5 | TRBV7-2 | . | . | TGTGCCAGCAGCTTAGGAGGGATGAGGGAGACCCAGTACTTC | CASSLGGMRETQYF
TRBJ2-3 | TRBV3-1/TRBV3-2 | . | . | TGTGCCAGCAGCCAAGTTCCGGGATTGATCACAGATACGCAGTATTTT | CASSQVPGLITDTQYF
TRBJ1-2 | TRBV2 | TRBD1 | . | TGTGCCAGCATCAAAACGACAGGGACGGTACGTGGCTACACCTTC | CASIKTTGTVRGYTF
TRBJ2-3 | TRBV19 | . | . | TGTGCCAGTAGTATGGGCAGCACAGATACGCAGTATTTT | CASSMGSTDTQYF
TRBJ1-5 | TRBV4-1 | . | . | TGCGCCAGCAGCCAAGCACCACAGGGTGCCACGGGGCCGCCCCAGCATTTT | CASSQAPQGATGPPQHF
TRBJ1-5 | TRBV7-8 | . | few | TGTGCCAGCAAACGGGGATTTAGTAATCAGCCCCAGCATTTT | CASKRGFSNQPQHF
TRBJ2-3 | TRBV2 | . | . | TGTGCCAGCAGTGCGGTCTCGGGAACAGATACGCAGTATTTT | CASSAVSGTDTQYF
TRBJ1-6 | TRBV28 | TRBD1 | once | TGTGCCAGCAGACCGACAGGGAGTTCACCCCTCCACTTT | CASRPTGSSPLHF
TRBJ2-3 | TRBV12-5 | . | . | TGTGCTAGTGGATTTCGGACTGGGAGCACAGATACGCAGTATTTT | CASGFRTGSTDTQYF
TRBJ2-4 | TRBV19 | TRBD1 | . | TGTGCCAGTAGTATCGCCCGGGACAGGGTTGACATTCAGTACTTC | CASSIARDRVDIQYF
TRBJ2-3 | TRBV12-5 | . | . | TGTGCTAGTGCTCCAATTTCGGGTGTAGGTACGCAGTATTTT | CASAPISGVGTQYF
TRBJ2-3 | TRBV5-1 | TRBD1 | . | TGCGCCAGCCAGAAGGGGACAGAAGAAACGCAGTATTTT | CASQKGTEETQYF
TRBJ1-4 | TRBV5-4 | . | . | TGTGCCAGCAGCCCGGGGAAAAGGGCAGGGGATGAAAAACTGTTTTTT | CASSPGKRAGDEKLFF
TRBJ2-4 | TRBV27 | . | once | TGTGCCAGCAGCTCCCCCTCGTTAGCCAAAAACATTCAGTACTTC | CASSSPSLAKNIQYF
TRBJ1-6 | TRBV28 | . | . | TGTGCCAGCAGCGACTCTACTAGCTCCTATAATTCACCCCTCCACTTT | CASSDSTSSYNSPLHF
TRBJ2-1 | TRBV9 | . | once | TGTGCCAGCAGCGTAGGACTTCAGTACAATGAGCAGTTCTTC | CASSVGLQYNEQFF
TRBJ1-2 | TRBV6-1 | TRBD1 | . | TGTGCCAGCAGTCTCCGGGACAGCTATGGCTACACCTTC | CASSLRDSYGYTF
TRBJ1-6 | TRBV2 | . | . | TGTGCCAGCAGTGGGCAGGGTAATTCACCCCTCCACTTT | CASSGQGNSPLHF
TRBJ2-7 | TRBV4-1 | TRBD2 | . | TGCGCCAGCAGCAAAGGACTAGCGGGAAACAACGAGCAGTACTTC | CASSKGLAGNNEQYF
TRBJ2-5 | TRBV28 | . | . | TGTGCCAGCAGTCCCGGTCGGCAAGAGACCCAGTACTTC | CASSPGRQETQYF
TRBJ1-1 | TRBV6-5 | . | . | TGTGCCAGCAGTTGGACGGGACACATGAACACTGAAGCTTTCTTT | CASSWTGHMNTEAFF